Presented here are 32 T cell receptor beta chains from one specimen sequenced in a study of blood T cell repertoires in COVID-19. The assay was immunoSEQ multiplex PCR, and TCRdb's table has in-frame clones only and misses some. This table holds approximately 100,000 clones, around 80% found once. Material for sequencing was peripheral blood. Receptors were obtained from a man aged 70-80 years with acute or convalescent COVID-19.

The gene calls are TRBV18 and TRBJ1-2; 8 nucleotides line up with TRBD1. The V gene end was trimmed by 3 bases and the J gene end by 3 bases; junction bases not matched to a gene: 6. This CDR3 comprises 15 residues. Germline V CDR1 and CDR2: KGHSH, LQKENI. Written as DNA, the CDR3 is TGTGCCAGCTCACCGGACAGGGATGTGTACTATGGCTACACCTTC. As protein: CASSPDRDVYYGYTF. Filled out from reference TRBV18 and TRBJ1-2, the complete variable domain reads NAGVMQNPRHLVRRRGQEARLRCSPMKGHSHVYWYRQLPEEGLKFMVYLQKENIIDESGMPKERFSAEFPKEGPSILRIQQVVRGDSAAYFCASSPDRDVYYGYTFGSGTRLTVV.

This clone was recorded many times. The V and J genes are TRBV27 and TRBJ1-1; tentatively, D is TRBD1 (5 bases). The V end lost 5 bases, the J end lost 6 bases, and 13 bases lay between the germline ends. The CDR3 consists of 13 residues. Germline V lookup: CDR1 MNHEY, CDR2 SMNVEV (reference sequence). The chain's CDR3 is CASSQGFQAEAFF. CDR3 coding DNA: TGTGCCAGCAGTCAGGGATTTCAAGCTGAAGCTTTCTTT.

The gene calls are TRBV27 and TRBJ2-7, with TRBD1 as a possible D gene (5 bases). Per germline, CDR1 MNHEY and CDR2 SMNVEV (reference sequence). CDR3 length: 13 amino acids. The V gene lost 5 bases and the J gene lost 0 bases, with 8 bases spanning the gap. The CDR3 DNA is TGTGCCAGCAGTGGACAAGCCTCCTACGAGCAGTACTTC. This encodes CASSGQASYEQYF.

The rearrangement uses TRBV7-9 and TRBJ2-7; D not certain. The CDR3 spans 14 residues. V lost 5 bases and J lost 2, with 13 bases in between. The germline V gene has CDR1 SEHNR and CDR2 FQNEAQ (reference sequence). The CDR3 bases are TGTGCCAGCAGCCCCTGGAGTGATACCTACGAGCAGTACTTC. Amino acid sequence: CASSPWSDTYEQYF.

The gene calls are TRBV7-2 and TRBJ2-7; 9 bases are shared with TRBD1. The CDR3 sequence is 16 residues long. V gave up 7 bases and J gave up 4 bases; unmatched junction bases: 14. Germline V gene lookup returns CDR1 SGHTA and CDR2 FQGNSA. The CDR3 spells CASTPPRGQGSYEQYF. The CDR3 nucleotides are TGTGCCAGCACCCCCCCCCGGGGACAGGGTTCATACGAGCAGTACTTC.

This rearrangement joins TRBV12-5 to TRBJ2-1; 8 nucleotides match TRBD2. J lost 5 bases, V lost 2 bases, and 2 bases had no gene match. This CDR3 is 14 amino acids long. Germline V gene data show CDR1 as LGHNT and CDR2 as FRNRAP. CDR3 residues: CASGLWTSHNEQFF. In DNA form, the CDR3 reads TGTGCTAGTGGTTTGTGGACTAGCCACAATGAGCAGTTCTTC. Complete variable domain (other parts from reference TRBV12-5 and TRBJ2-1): DARVTQTPRHKVTEMGQEVTMRCQPILGHNTVFWYRQTMMQGLELLAYFRNRAPLDDSGMPKDRFSAEMPDATLATLKIQPSEPRDSAVYFCASGLWTSHNEQFFGPGTRLTVL.

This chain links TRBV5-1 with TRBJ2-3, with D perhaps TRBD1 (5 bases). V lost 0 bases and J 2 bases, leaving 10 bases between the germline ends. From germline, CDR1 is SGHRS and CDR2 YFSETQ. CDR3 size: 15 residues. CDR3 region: CASSLEQGYTDTQYF. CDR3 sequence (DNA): TGCGCCAGCAGCTTGGAGCAGGGCTACACAGATACGCAGTATTTT.

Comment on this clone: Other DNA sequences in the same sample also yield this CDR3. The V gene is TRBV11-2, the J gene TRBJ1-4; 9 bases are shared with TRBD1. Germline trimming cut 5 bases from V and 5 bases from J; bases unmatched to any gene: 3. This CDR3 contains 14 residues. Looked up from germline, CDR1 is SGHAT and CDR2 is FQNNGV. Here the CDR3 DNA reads TGTGCCAGCAGCCGAGACAGGGGGAATGAAAAACTGTTTTTT. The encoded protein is CASSRDRGNEKLFF.

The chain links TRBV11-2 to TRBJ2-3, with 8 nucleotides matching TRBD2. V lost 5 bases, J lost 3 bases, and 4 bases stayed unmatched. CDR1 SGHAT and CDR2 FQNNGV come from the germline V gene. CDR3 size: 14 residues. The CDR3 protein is CASSLGLATDTQYF. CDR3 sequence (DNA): TGTGCCAGCAGCCTCGGACTAGCTACAGATACGCAGTATTTT.

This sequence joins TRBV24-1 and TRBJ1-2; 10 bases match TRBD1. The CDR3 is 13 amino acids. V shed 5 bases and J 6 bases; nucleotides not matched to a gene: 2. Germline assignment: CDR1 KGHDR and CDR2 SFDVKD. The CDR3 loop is CATSGGTGDGYTF. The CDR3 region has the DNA TGTGCCACCAGTGGAGGGACAGGGGATGGCTACACCTTC.

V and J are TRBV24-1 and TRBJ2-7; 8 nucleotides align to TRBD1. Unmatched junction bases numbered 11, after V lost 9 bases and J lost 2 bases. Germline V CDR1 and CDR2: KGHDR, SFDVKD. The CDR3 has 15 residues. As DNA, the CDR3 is TGTGCCACCCCGAAGGGATCACAGGGGGCCTACGAGCAGTACTTC. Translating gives CATPKGSQGAYEQYF.

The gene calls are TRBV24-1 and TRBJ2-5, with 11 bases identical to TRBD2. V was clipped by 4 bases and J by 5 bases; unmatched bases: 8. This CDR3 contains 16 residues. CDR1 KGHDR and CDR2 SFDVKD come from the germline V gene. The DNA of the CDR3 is TGTGCCACCAGTGACAGTAGCGGGGGGGCCAAGGAGACCCAGTACTTC. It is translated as CATSDSSGGAKETQYF.

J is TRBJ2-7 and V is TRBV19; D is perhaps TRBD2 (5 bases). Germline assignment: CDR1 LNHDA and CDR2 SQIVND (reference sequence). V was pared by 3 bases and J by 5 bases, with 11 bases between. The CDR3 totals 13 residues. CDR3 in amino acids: CASSMTRGDEQYF. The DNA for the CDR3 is TGTGCCAGTAGTATGACCCGGGGAGACGAGCAGTACTTC. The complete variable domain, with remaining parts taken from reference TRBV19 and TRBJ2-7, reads DGGITQSPKYLFRKEGQNVTLSCEQNLNHDAMYWYRQDPGQGLRLIYYSQIVNDFQKGDIAEGYSVSREKKESFPLTVTSAQKNPTAFYLCASSMTRGDEQYFGPGTRLTVT.

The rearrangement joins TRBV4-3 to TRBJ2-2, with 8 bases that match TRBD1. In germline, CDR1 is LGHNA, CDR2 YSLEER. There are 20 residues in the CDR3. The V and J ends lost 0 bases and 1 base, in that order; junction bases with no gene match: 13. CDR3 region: CASSQDETGVNLGNTGELFF. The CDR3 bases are TGCGCCAGCAGCCAAGATGAGACAGGGGTTAATCTTGGGAACACCGGGGAGCTGTTTTTT.

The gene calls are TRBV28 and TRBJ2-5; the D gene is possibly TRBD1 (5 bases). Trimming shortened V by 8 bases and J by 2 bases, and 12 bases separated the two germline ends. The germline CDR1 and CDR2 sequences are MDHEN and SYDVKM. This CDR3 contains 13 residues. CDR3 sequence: CASVRAGQETQYF. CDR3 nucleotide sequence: TGTGCCAGCGTCCGGGCAGGGCAAGAGACCCAGTACTTC.

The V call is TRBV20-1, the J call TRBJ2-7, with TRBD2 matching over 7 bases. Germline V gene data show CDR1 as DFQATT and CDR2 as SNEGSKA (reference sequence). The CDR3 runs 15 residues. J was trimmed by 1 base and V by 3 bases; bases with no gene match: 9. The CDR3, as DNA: TGCAGTGCTAGTGCCATCCGGGGGGTATCCTACGAGCAGTACTTC. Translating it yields CSASAIRGVSYEQYF.

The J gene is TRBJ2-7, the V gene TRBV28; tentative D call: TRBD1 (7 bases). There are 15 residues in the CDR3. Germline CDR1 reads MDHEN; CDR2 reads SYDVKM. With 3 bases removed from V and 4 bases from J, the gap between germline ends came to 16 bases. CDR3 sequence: CASSFIGRGRYEQYF. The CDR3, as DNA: TGTGCCAGCAGTTTTATCGGCAGGGGGAGGTACGAGCAGTACTTC.

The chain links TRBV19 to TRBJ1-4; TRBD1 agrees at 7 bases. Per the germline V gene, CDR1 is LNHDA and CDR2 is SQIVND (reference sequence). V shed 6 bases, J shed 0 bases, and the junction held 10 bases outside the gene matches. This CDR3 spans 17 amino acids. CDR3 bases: TGTGCCAGTAGCCCACCGGGACAGTTTGCAACTAATGAAAAACTGTTTTTT. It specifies CASSPPGQFATNEKLFF.

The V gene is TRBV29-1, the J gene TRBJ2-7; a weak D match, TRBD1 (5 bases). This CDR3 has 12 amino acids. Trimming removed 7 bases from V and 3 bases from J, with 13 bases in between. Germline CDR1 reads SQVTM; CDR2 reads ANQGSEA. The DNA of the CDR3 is TGCAGCGCAACGGACACGAACTACGAGCAGTACTTC. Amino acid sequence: CSATDTNYEQYF.

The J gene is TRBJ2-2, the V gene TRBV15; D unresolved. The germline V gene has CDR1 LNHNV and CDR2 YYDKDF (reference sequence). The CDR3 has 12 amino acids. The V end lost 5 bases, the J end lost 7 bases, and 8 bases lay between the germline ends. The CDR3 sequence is CATSPENGELFF. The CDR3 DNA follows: TGTGCCACCAGCCCAGAAAACGGGGAGCTGTTTTTT. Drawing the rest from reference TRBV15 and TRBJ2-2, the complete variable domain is DAMVIQNPRYQVTQFGKPVTLSCSQTLNHNVMYWYQQKSSQAPKLLFHYYDKDFNNEADTPDNFQSRRPNTSFCFLDIRSPGLGDTAMYLCATSPENGELFFGEGSRLTVL.

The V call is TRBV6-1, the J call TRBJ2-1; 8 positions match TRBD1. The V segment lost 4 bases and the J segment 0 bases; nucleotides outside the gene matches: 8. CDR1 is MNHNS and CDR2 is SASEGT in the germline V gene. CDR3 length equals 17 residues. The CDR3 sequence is CASSAGTGLSSYNEQFF. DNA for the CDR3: TGTGCCAGCAGTGCCGGGACAGGTCTAAGCTCCTACAATGAGCAGTTCTTC.

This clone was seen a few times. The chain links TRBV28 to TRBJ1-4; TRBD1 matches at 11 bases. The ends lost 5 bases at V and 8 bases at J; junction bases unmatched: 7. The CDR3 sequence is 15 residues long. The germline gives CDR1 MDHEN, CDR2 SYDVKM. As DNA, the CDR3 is TGTGCCAGCAGTCCGGGGGGACAGGGGGGAGAAAAACTGTTTTTT. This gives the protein CASSPGGQGGEKLFF. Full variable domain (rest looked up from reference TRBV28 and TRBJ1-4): DVKVTQSSRYLVKRTGEKVFLECVQDMDHENMFWYRQDPGLGLRLIYFSYDVKMKEKGDIPEGYSVSREKKERFSLILESASTNQTSMYLCASSPGGQGGEKLFFGSGTQLSVL.

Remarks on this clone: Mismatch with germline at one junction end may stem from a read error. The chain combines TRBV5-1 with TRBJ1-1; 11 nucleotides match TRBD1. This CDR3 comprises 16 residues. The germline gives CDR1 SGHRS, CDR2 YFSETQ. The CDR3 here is CANSRGTGGMNAEAFF. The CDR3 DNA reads TGCGCCAACAGTCGAGGGACAGGGGGAATGAACGCTGAGGCTTTCTTT.

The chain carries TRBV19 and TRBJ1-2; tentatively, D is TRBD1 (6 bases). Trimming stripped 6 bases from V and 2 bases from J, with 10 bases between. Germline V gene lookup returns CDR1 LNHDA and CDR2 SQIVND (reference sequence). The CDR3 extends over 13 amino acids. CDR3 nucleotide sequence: TGTGCCAGTAGCGATACAGGGAACTATGGCTACACCTTC. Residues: CASSDTGNYGYTF.

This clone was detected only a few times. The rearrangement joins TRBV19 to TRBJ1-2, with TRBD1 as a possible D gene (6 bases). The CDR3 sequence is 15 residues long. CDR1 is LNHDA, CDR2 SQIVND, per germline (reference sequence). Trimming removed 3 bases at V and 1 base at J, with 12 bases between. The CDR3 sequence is CASSIEGEYNYGYTF. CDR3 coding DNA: TGTGCCAGTAGTATTGAGGGGGAGTATAACTATGGCTACACCTTC.

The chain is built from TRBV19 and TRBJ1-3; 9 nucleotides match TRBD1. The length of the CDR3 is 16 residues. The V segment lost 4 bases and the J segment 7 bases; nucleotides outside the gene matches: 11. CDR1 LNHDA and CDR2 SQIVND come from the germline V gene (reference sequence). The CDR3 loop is CASSTRTGDARNTIYF. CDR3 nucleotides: TGTGCCAGTAGTACTAGGACAGGGGACGCCCGGAACACCATATATTTT.

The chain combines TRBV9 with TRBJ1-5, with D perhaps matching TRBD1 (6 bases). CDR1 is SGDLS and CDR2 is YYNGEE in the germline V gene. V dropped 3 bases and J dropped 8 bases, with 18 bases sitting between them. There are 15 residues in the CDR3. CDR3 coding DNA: TGTGCCAGCAGCGGGACAGTTAGTGTATCAGAGCCCCAGCATTTT. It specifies CASSGTVSVSEPQHF.

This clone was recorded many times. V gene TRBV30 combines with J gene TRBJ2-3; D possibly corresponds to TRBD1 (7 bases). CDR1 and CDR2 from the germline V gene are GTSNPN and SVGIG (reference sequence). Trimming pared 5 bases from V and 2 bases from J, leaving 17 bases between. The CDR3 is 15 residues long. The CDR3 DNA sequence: TGTGCCTGGGTGCGGGACAGAATTTCCACAGATACGCAGTATTTT. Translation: CAWVRDRISTDTQYF.

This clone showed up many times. The CDR3 is CASKLPGQMNTEAFF. The CDR3 coding sequence is TGTGCCAGTAAGTTACCGGGACAGATGAACACTGAAGCTTTCTTT. The chain uses TRBV6-5 and TRBJ1-1, with 7 bases lining up with TRBD1. The CDR3 loop spans 15 amino acids. CDR1 and CDR2 from the germline V gene are MNHEY and SVGAGI. V shed 9 bases, J shed 0 bases, and the junction held 10 bases outside the gene matches.

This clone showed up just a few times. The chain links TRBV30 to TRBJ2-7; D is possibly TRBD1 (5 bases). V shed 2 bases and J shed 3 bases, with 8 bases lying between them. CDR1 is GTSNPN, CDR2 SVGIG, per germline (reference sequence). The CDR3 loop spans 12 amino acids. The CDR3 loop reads CAWSLTVYEQYF. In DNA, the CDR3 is TGTGCCTGGAGTCTGACAGTCTACGAGCAGTACTTC.

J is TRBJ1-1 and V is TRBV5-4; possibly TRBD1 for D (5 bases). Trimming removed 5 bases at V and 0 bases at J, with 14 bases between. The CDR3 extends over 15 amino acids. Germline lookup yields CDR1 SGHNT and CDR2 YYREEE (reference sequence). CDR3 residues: CASSFGGVMNTEAFF. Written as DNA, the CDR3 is TGTGCCAGCAGTTTCGGGGGAGTCATGAACACTGAAGCTTTCTTT.

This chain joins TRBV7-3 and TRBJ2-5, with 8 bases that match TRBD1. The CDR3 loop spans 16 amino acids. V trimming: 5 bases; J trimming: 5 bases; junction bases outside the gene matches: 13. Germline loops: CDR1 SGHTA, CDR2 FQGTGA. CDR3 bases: TGTGCCAGCAGCGGGACCGGGACAGGCGTTGGGGAGACCCAGTACTTC. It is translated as CASSGTGTGVGETQYF.